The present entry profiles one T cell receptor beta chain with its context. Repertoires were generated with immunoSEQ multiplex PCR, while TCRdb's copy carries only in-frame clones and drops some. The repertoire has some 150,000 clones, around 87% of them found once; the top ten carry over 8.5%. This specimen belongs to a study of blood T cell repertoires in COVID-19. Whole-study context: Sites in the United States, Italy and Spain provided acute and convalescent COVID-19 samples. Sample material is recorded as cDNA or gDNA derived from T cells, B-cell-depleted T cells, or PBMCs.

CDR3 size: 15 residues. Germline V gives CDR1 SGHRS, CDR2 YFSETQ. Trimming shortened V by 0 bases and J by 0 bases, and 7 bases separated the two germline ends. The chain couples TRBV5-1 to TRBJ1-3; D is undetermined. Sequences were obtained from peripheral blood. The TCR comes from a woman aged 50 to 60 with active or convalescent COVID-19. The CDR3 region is CASSLDSISGNTIYF. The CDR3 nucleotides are TGCGCCAGCAGCTTGGATAGCATCTCTGGAAACACCATATATTTT.